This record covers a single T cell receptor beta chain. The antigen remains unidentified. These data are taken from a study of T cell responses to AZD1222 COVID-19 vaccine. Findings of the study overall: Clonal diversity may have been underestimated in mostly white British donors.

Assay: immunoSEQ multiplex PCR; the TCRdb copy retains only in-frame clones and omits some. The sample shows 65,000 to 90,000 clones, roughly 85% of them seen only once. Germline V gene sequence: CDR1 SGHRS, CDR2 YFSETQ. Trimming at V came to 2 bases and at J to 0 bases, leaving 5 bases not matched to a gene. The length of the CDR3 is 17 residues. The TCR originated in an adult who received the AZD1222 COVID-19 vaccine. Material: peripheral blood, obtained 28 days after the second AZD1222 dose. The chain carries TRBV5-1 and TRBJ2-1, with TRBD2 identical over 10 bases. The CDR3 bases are TGCGCCAGCAGCTTAAGCGGGAGGGCCAGCTCCTACAATGAGCAGTTCTTC. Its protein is CASSLSGRASSYNEQFF.